These 25 T cell receptor beta chains were sequenced from one sample in a study of CD8+ T cells in alopecia areata. RNA was extracted and reverse transcribed into cDNA as the sequencing template. Profiling relied on immunoSEQ multiplex PCR, and the TCRdb table lists in-frame clones only, not all of them. The repertoire consists of roughly 260,000 clones, none detected only once. The sorting of pooled cutaneous lymph node cells relied on CD4, CD8alpha, NKG2D, NKG2ACE and other markers. The sample consisted of CD4+ T cells sorted from a lymph node. The receptors stem from a C3H/HeJ mouse with alopecia areata. MHC haplotype of the strain: H2-k.

About this clone: Gene names follow the mouse nomenclature. With the read ending 4 residues before the CDR3 end, the germline J gene is used to fill in that end. The V gene is TRBV31, the J gene TRBJ2-5, with 7 bases aligning to TRBD2. Germline CDR1 GKSSPN, CDR2 SITVG. The CDR3 is 14 residues long. The V and J ends lost 3 bases and 2 bases, in that order; junction bases with no gene match: 5. CDR3 in amino acids: CAWSLGERQDTQYF. The covered CDR3 bases are TGTGCCTGGAGCCTGGGGGAGCGCCAAGAC.

This clone was counted only a few times. The listed genes are named as in mouse. Read coverage stops 4 residues before the CDR3 terminus; the germline J gene supplies the remainder. The V gene is TRBV13-2, the J gene TRBJ2-7; TRBD1 is a possible D gene (5 bases). Germline V CDR1 and CDR2: NNHNN, SYGAGS (reference sequence). The CDR3 spans 13 residues. The covered CDR3 bases are TGTGCCAGCGGTGATGCATCCAGGGAT. Protein sequence: CASGDASRD. The entire CDR3 protein is CASGDASRDEQYF.

About this clone: The germline and genes are mouse ones. The read falls 4 residues short of the CDR3 end, and the missing part is taken from the germline J gene. V gene TRBV31 combines with J gene TRBJ2-7; 13 nucleotides match TRBD2. The CDR3 extends over 16 amino acids. J gave up 3 bases and V 1 base, and 6 bases lay outside the gene matches. Germline CDR1 and CDR2: GKSSPN and SITVG. CDR3 sequence: CAWSPQGLGGVYEQYF. The CDR3 bases that were read are TGTGCCTGGAGTCCCCAGGGACTGGGGGGGGTCTAT. The entire variable domain, with the rest obtained from reference TRBV31 and TRBJ2-7, is as follows: AQTIHQWPVAEIKAVGSPLSLGCTIKGKSSPNLYWYWQATGGTLQQLFYSITVGQVESVVQLNLSASRPKDDQFILSTEKLLLSHSGFYLCAWSPQGLGGVYEQYFGPGTRLTVL.

Remarks on this clone: Gene names follow the mouse nomenclature. The read ends 4 residues before the CDR3 terminus; that terminus is restored from the germline J gene. This chain uses TRBV13-2 with TRBJ2-5, with D perhaps matching TRBD1 (5 bases). Germline V gene sequence: CDR1 NNHNN, CDR2 SYGAGS (reference sequence). CDR3 length: 13 amino acids. CDR3 region: CASGDEDKDTQYF. The sequenced CDR3 bases are TGTGCCAGCGGTGATGAGGACAAAGAC.

In its sample, this clone was seen a few times. Gene labels here are mouse ones. The CDR3 end lies 4 residues beyond the end of the read and is filled in from the germline J gene. V and J are TRBV2 and TRBJ1-2; TRBD1 might be the D (5 bases). Per germline, CDR1 LGHNA and CDR2 YSYQKL. Trimming removed 1 base from V and 1 base from J, with 7 bases in between. There are 14 residues in the CDR3. The CDR3 here is CASSQVRENSDYTF. The CDR3 DNA, read in part, is TGTGCCAGCAGCCAAGTCAGGGAAAACTCC.

As concerns this clone: Gene and germline names: mouse. The read terminates 4 residues ahead of where the CDR3 ends, so the germline J gene completes it. The rearrangement joins TRBV4 to TRBJ2-1, with 9 positions matching TRBD2. The CDR3 extends over 15 amino acids. V shed 4 bases, J shed 1 base, and the junction held 2 bases outside the gene matches. Germline V gene lookup returns CDR1 LGHDT and CDR2 YNNKQL (reference sequence). The CDR3 spells CASSSTGGNYAEQFF. The sequenced part of the CDR3 DNA is TGTGCCAGCAGCTCGACTGGGGGCAACTATGCT.

This clone occurred many times. The listed genes are named as in mouse. The DNA ends 4 residues before the CDR3 does, and the rest of the CDR3 is filled in from the germline J gene. Additional DNA sequences in this sample encode the identical CDR3. The chain employs TRBV1 and TRBJ2-3; unclear D gene. The CDR3 is 13 amino acids. V dropped 4 bases and J dropped 0 bases, with 5 bases sitting between them. Germline V gives CDR1 NSQYPW, CDR2 LRSPGD (reference sequence). CDR3 amino acids: CTCSGTSAETLYF. The sequenced part of the CDR3 DNA is TGCACCTGCAGTGGAACTAGTGCAGAA. Full variable domain (rest looked up from reference TRBV1 and TRBJ2-3): VTLLEQNPRWRLVPRGQAVNLRCILKNSQYPWMSWYQQDLQKQLQWLFTLRSPGDKEVKSLPGADYLATRVTDTELRLQVANMSQGRTLYCTCSGTSAETLYFGSGTRLTVL.

Notes on this clone: These gene names are mouse names. The read is 4 residues too short to cover the CDR3 end, so that end is filled in from the germline J gene. The rearrangement uses TRBV31 and TRBJ2-5; D unclear. This CDR3 contains 13 residues. Germline-derived CDR1 and CDR2 are GKSSPN and SITVG. Trimming shortened V by 1 base and J by 3 bases, and 8 bases separated the two germline ends. This chain's CDR3 is CAWSPTPQDTQYF. The CDR3 bases that were read are TGTGCCTGGAGTCCTACTCCTCAAGAC.

For this clone: Gene names are the mouse ones. The missing CDR3 end, 4 residues past where the read stops, is filled in from the germline J gene. In the same sample, other DNA sequences code for this CDR3. The rearrangement joins TRBV13-3 to TRBJ2-7; no firm D call. Germline lookup yields CDR1 NNHDY and CDR2 SYVADS. The CDR3 has 12 residues. Incomplete CDR3 DNA: TGTGCCAGCAGTGATCGCAGATAT. Translating gives CASSDRRY. The CDR3 in its entirety is CASSDRRYEQYF.

Comment on this clone: Gene names and germline refer to mouse. The sequenced fragment ends 4 residues before the CDR3 boundary, so the rest is inferred from the germline J gene. This rearrangement joins TRBV5 to TRBJ2-7; the match to TRBD1 covers 8 bases. The CDR3 length is 14 residues. Germline values: CDR1 LGHNA, CDR2 YNLKQL (reference sequence). The sequenced CDR3 bases are TGTGCCAGCAGCCAGACAGGGGAAGGGGAT. Amino acids: CASSQTGEGD. In full, the CDR3 is CASSQTGEGDEQYF.

A remark on this clone: Germline and genes here are mouse. The read terminates 4 residues ahead of where the CDR3 ends, so the germline J gene completes it. The rearrangement links TRBV19 to TRBJ1-1; tentatively, D is TRBD1 (6 bases). Looked up from germline, CDR1 is FNHDT and CDR2 is SITEND (reference sequence). Deletions cut 8 bases from V and 0 bases from J, with 8 bases between. The CDR3 consists of 12 residues. Partial CDR3 DNA: TGTGCCAGTGGGACACCAAACACA. It codes for CASGTPNT. The entire CDR3 protein reads CASGTPNTEVFF.

Regarding this clone: Mouse gene names apply. The read ends 4 residues early relative to the CDR3; the germline J gene fills the gap. The rearrangement uses TRBV5 and TRBJ2-1, with D tentatively TRBD1 (7 bases). The CDR3 loop spans 13 amino acids. Trimming took 11 bases from V and 3 from J, leaving 14 bases between them. Germline V gives CDR1 LGHNA, CDR2 YNLKQL (reference sequence). CDR3 amino acids: CAAGGGLYAEQFF. Partial CDR3 DNA: TGTGCCGCAGGAGGGGGCCTCTATGCT.

This clone turned up a few times. Any gene name here is a mouse gene name. The read stops 4 residues short of the end of the CDR3; the missing end is completed from the germline J gene. This chain connects TRBV19 to TRBJ1-1; D is perhaps TRBD1 (6 bases). CDR1 and CDR2 from the germline V gene are FNHDT and SITEND (reference sequence). Trimming took 4 bases from V and 1 from J, leaving 14 bases between them. The CDR3 has 15 residues. CDR3 DNA (partial): TGTGCCAGCAGTCCTCCCGACAGGCAAAACACA. As protein: CASSPPDRQNT. Given in full, the CDR3 is CASSPPDRQNTEVFF.

Regarding this clone: The germline and genes are mouse ones. The CDR3 end falls 4 residues outside the read, so it is completed with the germline J gene. This sample also contains other DNA sequences that code for the same CDR3. The rearrangement joins TRBV1 to TRBJ2-5, with D tentatively TRBD1 (6 bases). The CDR3 length is 14 residues. Looked up from germline, CDR1 is NSQYPW and CDR2 is LRSPGD (reference sequence). CDR3 DNA, as far as it was read: TGCACCTGCAGTGCAGATGGGACAAAAGAC. Amino acid sequence: CTCSADGTKD. The entire CDR3 is CTCSADGTKDTQYF.

This clone was seen a handful of times. Gene names and germline match the mouse. The observed sequence ends 4 residues before the CDR3 terminus, with the missing tail filled in from the germline J gene. The V call is TRBV19, the J call TRBJ2-1, with 10 nucleotides matching TRBD1. From germline, CDR1 is FNHDT and CDR2 SITEND (reference sequence). This CDR3 region has 15 residues. V shed 4 bases, J shed 5 bases, and the junction held 6 bases outside the gene matches. Partial CDR3 DNA: TGTGCCAGCAGTCCAGGGACAGGGGAGGATGCT. This gives the protein CASSPGTGEDA. Given in full, the CDR3 is CASSPGTGEDAEQFF.

On this clone: Gene names are mouse gene names. The CDR3 sequence: CASSSSYEQYF. CDR3 DNA, as far as it was read: TGTGCTAGCAGTAGCTCCTAT. The rearrangement uses TRBV29 and TRBJ2-7, with D unresolved. The CDR3 end falls 4 residues outside the read, so it is completed with the germline J gene. Trimming took off 5 bases at V and 0 bases at J, with 2 bases between the two ends. CDR3 size: 11 residues. Germline assignment: CDR1 MSHET and CDR2 SYDVDS.

This clone occurred a few times. Genes and germline are mouse. The read is 4 residues too short to cover the CDR3 end, so that end is filled in from the germline J gene. The same CDR3 is also encoded by other DNA sequences in this sample. This sequence joins TRBV13-2 and TRBJ2-5, with D possibly matching TRBD1 (6 bases). The CDR3 is 14 amino acids. Germline V gives CDR1 NNHNN, CDR2 SYGAGS (reference sequence). V shed 3 bases and J shed 0 bases, with 8 bases lying between them. The CDR3 DNA, read in part, is TGTGCCAGCGGTGGGGACATTAACCAAGAC. Protein product: CASGGDINQD. The whole CDR3 protein is CASGGDINQDTQYF.

This clone was seen a handful of times. Germline and genes: mouse. The read gets to within 4 residues of the CDR3 end, and the germline J gene fills in the rest. The rearrangement links TRBV13-1 to TRBJ2-5; 12 bases map to TRBD2. This CDR3 has 18 amino acids. CDR1 NSHNY and CDR2 SYGAGN come from the germline V gene. After removal of 5 bases from V and 0 bases from J, the junction contained 10 bases not matched to a gene. CDR3 bases read: TGTGCCAGCAGGCCCGGACTGGGGGGGGCCATTAACCAAGAC. Its protein is CASRPGLGGAINQD. The complete CDR3 reads CASRPGLGGAINQDTQYF.

Details on this clone: Germline and genes: mouse. The CDR3 extends 4 residues past the end of the read, so its final part is completed from the germline J gene. This rearrangement joins TRBV13-2 to TRBJ2-2; 7 bases are shared with TRBD1. Germline assignment: CDR1 NNHNN and CDR2 SYGAGS (reference sequence). The V segment lost 4 bases and the J segment 3 bases; nucleotides outside the gene matches: 3. This CDR3 contains 14 residues. Partial CDR3 DNA: TGTGCCAGCGGTCACAGGGGAGACACCGGG. Its protein product is CASGHRGDTG. The whole CDR3 protein reads CASGHRGDTGQLYF.

Note on this clone: Gene labels here are mouse ones. Sequencing ends 4 residues short of the CDR3 end; the germline J gene provides the rest. The V call is TRBV13-1, the J call TRBJ2-1, with 11 nucleotides matching TRBD2. The CDR3 has 16 amino acids. Germline V gene lookup returns CDR1 NSHNY and CDR2 SYGAGN. V trimming: 0 bases; J trimming: 3 bases; junction bases outside the gene matches: 2. The chain's CDR3 is CASSDEGLGAYAEQFF. Incomplete CDR3 DNA: TGTGCCAGCAGTGATGAGGGACTGGGGGCCTATGCT.

With regard to this clone: Gene names are mouse gene names. Sequencing ends 4 residues short of the CDR3 end; the germline J gene provides the rest. The chain combines TRBV5 with TRBJ2-1; 10 positions match TRBD1. Germline-derived CDR1 and CDR2 are LGHNA and YNLKQL (reference sequence). CDR3 length: 15 amino acids. J lost 1 base, V lost 5 bases, and 2 bases had no gene match. The CDR3 bases that were read are TGTGCCAGCAGCGCGACAGGGGGCAACTATGCT. Translated: CASSATGGNYA. The entire CDR3 is CASSATGGNYAEQFF.

This clone turned up a few times. Genes and germline come from the mouse. The sequence runs out 4 residues before the end of the CDR3; the remainder is reconstructed from the germline J gene. The rearrangement links TRBV31 to TRBJ2-3, with D possibly matching TRBD2 (6 bases). The CDR3 sequence is 16 residues long. V was trimmed by 1 base and J by 0 bases, leaving 14 bases between them. Germline CDR1 and CDR2: GKSSPN and SITVG. CDR3 loop: CAWSPKLGASAETLYF. Partial CDR3 DNA: TGTGCCTGGAGTCCCAAACTGGGTGCTAGTGCAGAA.

This clone was picked up a small number of times. Gene names and germline refer to mouse. From the germline J gene comes the end of the CDR3, since the read stops 4 residues before it. The chain uses TRBV1 and TRBJ2-5; tentatively, D is TRBD1 (6 bases). Trimming shortened V by 1 base and J by 2 bases, and 10 bases separated the two germline ends. This CDR3 is built from 15 residues. The germline V gene has CDR1 NSQYPW and CDR2 LRSPGD (reference sequence). CDR3 DNA, as far as it was read: TGCACCTGCAGTGCAGGTTGCAGGGGCCAAGAC. Its translation: CTCSAGCRGQD. Given in full, the CDR3 is CTCSAGCRGQDTQYF.

The table lists this clone with a few counts. The gene names here belong to mouse. Read coverage stops 4 residues before the CDR3 terminus; the germline J gene supplies the remainder. V is TRBV13-2 and J is TRBJ2-3; 11 bases align to TRBD1. Per the germline V gene, CDR1 is NNHNN and CDR2 is SYGAGS (reference sequence). V was clipped by 5 bases and J by 3 bases; unmatched bases: 2. The CDR3 loop spans 14 amino acids. The CDR3 DNA, read in part, is TGTGCCAGCGGCCGGGACAGGGGGGCAGAA. This codes for CASGRDRGAE. From start to end, the CDR3 is CASGRDRGAETLYF.

Concerning this clone itself: The gene names given are mouse names. The missing CDR3 end, 4 residues past where the read stops, is filled in from the germline J gene. This chain uses TRBV13-1 with TRBJ2-1, with TRBD1 matching over 9 bases. Trimming removed 4 bases from V and 0 bases from J; junction bases left unmatched: 2. This CDR3 is 15 amino acids long. Looked up from germline, CDR1 is NSHNY and CDR2 is SYGAGN. The sequenced CDR3 bases are TGTGCCAGCAGTCACAGGGGGCCTAACTATGCT. It yields the protein CASSHRGPNYA. The entire CDR3 protein reads CASSHRGPNYAEQFF.